The 13 T cell receptor beta chains below come from one sample, sequenced in a study of shared clonotypes between healthy human individuals. Produced via immunoSEQ multiplex PCR; TCRdb's table is partial and in-frame only. The profile shows roughly 2.1 million clones, just over 90% of them singletons. Positive CCR7 selection of CD45RO-negative cells yielded the naive CD8 cells, and terminally differentiated effector memory CD45RA+ cells were excluded. Source material: naive CD8+ T cells from PBMCs. These receptors originate from a man between 18 and 35 years old in good health. Some clones in this sample may be carry-over from other donors' samples.

This clone has just one count. The chain is built from TRBV4-1 and TRBJ2-7; D unclear. The CDR3 is made up of 12 amino acids. V was trimmed by 1 base and J by 5 bases, leaving 6 bases between them. Germline CDR1 is MGHRA and CDR2 is YSYEKL. Here the CDR3 reads CASSQVGNEQYF. The CDR3, as DNA: TGCGCCAGCAGCCAAGTAGGGAACGAGCAGTACTTC.

This chain connects TRBV7-3 to TRBJ2-7; D may be TRBD2 (5 bases). The length of the CDR3 is 15 residues. The germline CDR1 and CDR2 sequences are SGHTA and FQGTGA. V lost 5 bases to trimming and J lost 5 bases, with 19 bases between them. CDR3 nucleotide sequence: TGTGCCAGCAGCCCCAAAGAGGGATATTTCGACGAGCAGTACTTC. Protein: CASSPKEGYFDEQYF.

This clone was observed once. This chain links TRBV5-6 with TRBJ2-1, with TRBD2 as a possible D gene (5 bases). Trimming pared 4 bases from V and 7 bases from J, leaving 15 bases between. Germline V gene sequence: CDR1 SGHDT, CDR2 YYEEEE. CDR3 length equals 14 residues. CDR3 residues: CASSLLRPGNEQFF. The CDR3 nucleotides are TGTGCCAGCAGCCTACTCCGCCCGGGGAATGAGCAGTTCTTC.

The chain couples TRBV5-5 to TRBJ2-7; TRBD2 matches 9 bases. Germline V gene data show CDR1 as SGHKS and CDR2 as YYEKEE (reference sequence). Unmatched junction bases numbered 7, after V lost 0 bases and J lost 3 bases. This CDR3 region has 16 residues. DNA of the CDR3: TGTGCCAGCAGCTTGGTAGCGGGAGTTGAACGCTACGAGCAGTACTTC. It yields the protein CASSLVAGVERYEQYF.

The V gene is TRBV25-1, the J gene TRBJ2-1, with 11 bases aligning to TRBD2. Germline values: CDR1 MGHDK, CDR2 SYGVNS. The CDR3 extends over 16 amino acids. After removal of 4 bases from V and 7 bases from J, the junction contained 9 bases not matched to a gene. The CDR3 spells CASSGPGTSGRNEQFF. In DNA, the CDR3 is TGTGCCAGCAGTGGCCCCGGGACTAGCGGACGGAATGAGCAGTTCTTC.

The rearrangement links TRBV11-2 to TRBJ2-7; 7 positions agree with TRBD2. CDR1 is SGHAT, CDR2 FQNNGV, per germline. The CDR3 loop spans 13 amino acids. Unmatched junction bases numbered 5, after V lost 6 bases and J lost 3 bases. The CDR3, as DNA: TGTGCCAGCAGAGCTAGCGGAATCTACGAGCAGTACTTC. It encodes CASRASGIYEQYF.

The V gene is TRBV2, the J gene TRBJ2-7; weak D call: TRBD1 (5 bases). Per germline, CDR1 SNHLY and CDR2 FYNNEI. The CDR3 covers 13 residues. V dropped 6 bases and J dropped 0 bases, with 9 bases sitting between them. For the CDR3, the DNA is TGTGCCAGCAGCGACAGATACTCCTACGAGCAGTACTTC. Its protein is CASSDRYSYEQYF.

The rearrangement joins TRBV5-5 to TRBJ1-5; 7 bases agree with TRBD1. Germline CDR1 is SGHKS and CDR2 is YYEKEE (reference sequence). Trimming took 5 bases from V and 7 from J; bases not matched to a gene: 15. The CDR3 extends over 16 amino acids. CDR3 amino acids: CASSLHTGDYGQPQHF. The CDR3 bases are TGTGCCAGCAGTCTTCACACAGGGGATTACGGACAGCCCCAGCATTTT.

CDR3 DNA: TGTGCTACTAGAGGGGAAAACTACGAGCAGTACTTC. Translated: CATRGENYEQYF. V is TRBV6-1 and J is TRBJ2-7; D possibly uses TRBD1 or TRBD2 (5 bases each). This CDR3 has 12 amino acids. Germline assignment: CDR1 MNHNS and CDR2 SASEGT.

This clone appeared once. The rearrangement links TRBV9 to TRBJ2-7; the match to TRBD1 covers 7 bases. V gave up 2 bases and J gave up 3 bases; unmatched junction bases: 5. Germline CDR1 SGDLS, CDR2 YYNGEE. The CDR3 runs 14 residues. This chain's CDR3 is CASSVRTGNYEQYF. CDR3 bases: TGTGCCAGCAGCGTTAGGACAGGAAACTACGAGCAGTACTTC.

The chain combines TRBV19 with TRBJ2-2, with D uncertain. Trimming took 1 base from V and 1 from J, leaving 7 bases between them. Looked up from germline, CDR1 is LNHDA and CDR2 is SQIVND (reference sequence). This CDR3 comprises 15 residues. The CDR3 nucleotides are TGTGCCAGTAGTATAGGCGCAGGGAACACCGGGGAGCTGTTTTTT. This encodes CASSIGAGNTGELFF.

This clone appeared a few times. A read error may explain this, as a much larger clone is one base away. In the same sample, other DNA sequences code for this CDR3. The chain uses TRBV27 and TRBJ2-7; 7 positions agree with TRBD2. V dropped 3 bases and J dropped 1; count of bases not matched to a gene: 0. The CDR3 runs to 13 residues. CDR1 is MNHEY, CDR2 SMNVEV, per germline (reference sequence). Written as DNA, the CDR3 is TGTGCCAGCAGTTTCGGGAGGTCCTACGAGCAGTACTTC. Translating it yields CASSFGRSYEQYF.

This chain joins TRBV7-8 and TRBJ1-5; 9 bases are shared with TRBD1. CDR1 and CDR2 from the germline V gene are SGHVS and FQNEAQ. J gave up 0 bases and V 7 bases, and 4 bases lay outside the gene matches. This CDR3 comprises 15 residues. The CDR3 spells CASMRTGDSNQPQHF. CDR3 coding DNA: TGTGCCAGCATGAGGACAGGGGATAGCAATCAGCCCCAGCATTTT.